The 10 T cell receptor beta chains reported below all come from one sample, sequenced in a study of a mutant IDH1 vaccine in newly diagnosed glioma. TCRdb's table, derived via immunoSEQ multiplex PCR, lists solely in-frame clones and lacks some. In the table there are some 42,000 clones, 70% to 90% of which are singletons. The antigens for these receptors are not known. Noted time point: week 5, during vaccination. The vaccine gave 300 ug of a 20-mer mutant IDH1 peptide subcutaneously per dose. The sample was PBMCs, taken from a glioma patient whose treatment included an IDH1 peptide vaccine. These receptor sequences come from a man aged 40-49 years with glioma.

The chain couples TRBV6-1 to TRBJ2-5; 8 nucleotides align to TRBD2. CDR1 and CDR2 from the germline V gene are MNHNS and SASEGT. Losses at the gene ends were 4 bases for V and 3 bases for J; bases not matched to a gene: 7. The length of the CDR3 is 15 residues. CDR3 in amino acids: CASSVGLAVEETQYF. DNA for the CDR3: TGTGCCAGCAGTGTAGGACTAGCAGTGGAAGAGACCCAGTACTTC.

J is TRBJ1-3 and V is TRBV4-1; no reliable D call. The CDR3 runs to 13 residues. The ends were cut back, 1 base at V and 9 bases at J, with 10 bases in the middle. Germline assignment: CDR1 MGHRA and CDR2 YSYEKL. CDR3 sequence: CASSQAGSSTIYF. The CDR3 nucleotides read TGCGCCAGCAGCCAAGCGGGGTCAAGCACCATATATTTT.

The chain links TRBV19 to TRBJ1-2; D remains ambiguous. The CDR3 sequence is 12 residues long. The germline V gene encodes CDR1 LNHDA and CDR2 SQIVND (reference sequence). V shed 4 bases and J shed 4 bases, with 7 bases lying between them. This CDR3 is CASSNEIYGYTF. Written as DNA, the CDR3 is TGTGCCAGTAGTAATGAGATCTATGGCTACACCTTC.

The sample holds a few counts of this clone. The chain carries TRBV2 and TRBJ2-3, with TRBD2 matching 9 bases. CDR1 and CDR2 (germline): SNHLY, FYNNEI. The CDR3 is made up of 12 amino acids. V lost 6 bases, J lost 5 bases, and 0 bases stayed unmatched. The CDR3 DNA follows: TGTGCCAGCAGAGCGGGAGGAGATACGCAGTATTTT. Translated, it gives CASRAGGDTQYF. The full variable domain, with the rest looked up from reference TRBV2 and TRBJ2-3, is EPEVTQTPSHQVTQMGQEVILRCVPISNHLYFYWYRQILGQKVEFLVSFYNNEISEKSEIFDDQFSVERPDGSNFTLKIRSTKLEDSAMYFCASRAGGDTQYFGPGTRLTVL.

The chain links TRBV2 to TRBJ1-5; no definite D call. Between the trimmed V and J ends, which lost 5 bases and 5 bases, there was a span of 13 bases. CDR1 and CDR2 (germline): SNHLY, FYNNEI. This CDR3 region has 14 residues. The CDR3 nucleotides read TGTGCCAGCAGTTCGACTACGCGGGATCAGCCCCAGCATTTT. Its translation: CASSSTTRDQPQHF.

This clone was found once. V and J are TRBV27 and TRBJ2-7; D tentatively reads TRBD1 or TRBD2 (5 bases each). CDR3 size: 12 residues. V shed 5 bases and J shed 6 bases, with 11 bases lying between them. CDR1 is MNHEY and CDR2 is SMNVEV in the germline V gene (reference sequence). The CDR3 protein is CASSPPGTEQYF. The CDR3 DNA follows: TGTGCCAGCAGTCCTCCAGGGACCGAGCAGTACTTC.

This rearrangement joins TRBV6-6 to TRBJ2-7, with TRBD1 matching 9 bases. The CDR3 is 15 residues long. The V segment lost 4 bases and the J segment 4 bases; nucleotides outside the gene matches: 8. The germline V gene has CDR1 MNHNY and CDR2 SVGAGI (reference sequence). The CDR3 nucleotides are TGTGCCAGCAGTTCCCAACAGGGGGCCGGGTACGAGCAGTACTTC. It yields the protein CASSSQQGAGYEQYF.

The V call is TRBV10-3, the J call TRBJ2-3, with TRBD2 identical over 11 bases. The CDR3 loop spans 15 amino acids. CDR1 is ENHRY and CDR2 is SYGVKD in the germline V gene. V was clipped by 3 bases and J by 5 bases; unmatched bases: 4. CDR3 nucleotide sequence: TGTGCCATCAGTGAACTAGCGGGGGTGGTAGATACGCAGTATTTT. As protein: CAISELAGVVDTQYF.

V and J are TRBV27 and TRBJ2-7; D might be TRBD1 (6 bases). Trimming cost V 3 bases and J 6 bases, with 15 bases left between them. CDR1 MNHEY and CDR2 SMNVEV come from the germline V gene (reference sequence). The CDR3 has 14 amino acids. The CDR3 here is CASSFIQGGREQYF. CDR3 DNA sequence: TGTGCCAGCAGTTTTATACAGGGCGGCCGCGAGCAGTACTTC.

This sequence joins TRBV5-1 and TRBJ1-4, with D perhaps TRBD1 (5 bases). Trimming pared 4 bases from V and 8 bases from J, leaving 15 bases between. CDR1 is SGHRS and CDR2 is YFSETQ in the germline V gene. CDR3 length: 14 residues. The CDR3 reads CASSPQARQEKLFF. CDR3 DNA: TGCGCCAGCAGCCCACAGGCACGGCAGGAAAAACTGTTTTTT.